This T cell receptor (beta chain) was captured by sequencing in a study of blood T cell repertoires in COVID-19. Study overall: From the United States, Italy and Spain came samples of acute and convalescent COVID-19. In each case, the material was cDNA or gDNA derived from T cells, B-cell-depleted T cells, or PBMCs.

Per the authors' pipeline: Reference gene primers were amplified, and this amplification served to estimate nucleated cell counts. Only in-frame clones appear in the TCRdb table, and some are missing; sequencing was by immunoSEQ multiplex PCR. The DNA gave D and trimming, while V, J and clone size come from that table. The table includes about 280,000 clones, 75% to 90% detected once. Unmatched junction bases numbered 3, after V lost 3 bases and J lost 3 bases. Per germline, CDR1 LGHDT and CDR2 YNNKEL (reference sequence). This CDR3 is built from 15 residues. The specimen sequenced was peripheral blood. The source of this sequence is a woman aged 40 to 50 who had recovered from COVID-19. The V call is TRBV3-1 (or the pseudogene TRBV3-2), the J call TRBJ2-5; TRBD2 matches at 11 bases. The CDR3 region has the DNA TGTGCCAGCAGCCAGCAACTAGCGGGAGAAGAGACCCAGTACTTC. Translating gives CASSQQLAGEETQYF.